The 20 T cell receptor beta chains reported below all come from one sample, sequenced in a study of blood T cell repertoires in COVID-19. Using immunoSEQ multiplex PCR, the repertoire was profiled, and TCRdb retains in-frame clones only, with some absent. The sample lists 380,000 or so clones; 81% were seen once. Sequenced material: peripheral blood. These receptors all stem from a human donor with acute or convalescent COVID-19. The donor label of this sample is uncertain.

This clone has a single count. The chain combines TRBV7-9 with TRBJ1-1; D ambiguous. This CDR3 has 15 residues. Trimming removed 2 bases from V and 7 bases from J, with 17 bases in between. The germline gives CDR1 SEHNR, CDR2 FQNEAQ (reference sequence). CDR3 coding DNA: TGTGCCAGCAGCTTACTCGGAGGCAGCACAGATGAAGCTTTCTTT. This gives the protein CASSLLGGSTDEAFF. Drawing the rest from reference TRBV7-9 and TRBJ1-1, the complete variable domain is DTGVSQNPRHKITKRGQNVTFRCDPISEHNRLYWYRQTLGQGPEFLTYFQNEAQLEKSRLLSDRFSAERPKGSFSTLEIQRTEQGDSAMYLCASSLLGGSTDEAFFGQGTRLTVV.

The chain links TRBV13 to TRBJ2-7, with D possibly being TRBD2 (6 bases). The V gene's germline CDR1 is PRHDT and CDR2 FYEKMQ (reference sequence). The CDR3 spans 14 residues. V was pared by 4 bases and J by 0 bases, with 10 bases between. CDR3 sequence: CASSSAGRSYEQYF. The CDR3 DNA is TGTGCCAGCAGCTCCGCGGGGCGCTCCTACGAGCAGTACTTC.

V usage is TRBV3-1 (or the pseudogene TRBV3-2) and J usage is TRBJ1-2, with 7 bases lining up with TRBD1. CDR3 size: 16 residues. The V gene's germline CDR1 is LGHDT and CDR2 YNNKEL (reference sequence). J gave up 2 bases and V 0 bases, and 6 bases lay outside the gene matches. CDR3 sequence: CASSQDRRTGNYGYTF. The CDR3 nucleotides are TGTGCCAGCAGCCAAGATCGAAGGACAGGAAACTATGGCTACACCTTC.

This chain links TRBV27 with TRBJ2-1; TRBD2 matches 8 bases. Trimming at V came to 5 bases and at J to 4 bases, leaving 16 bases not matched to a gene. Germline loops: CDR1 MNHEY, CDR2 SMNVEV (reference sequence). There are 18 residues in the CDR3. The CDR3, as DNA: TGTGCCAGCAGTCCACGTCTTCGTCAGCGGGGGTGGTACAATGAGCAGTTCTTC. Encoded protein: CASSPRLRQRGWYNEQFF.

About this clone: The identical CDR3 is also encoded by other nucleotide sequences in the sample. In nucleotides, the CDR3 is TGCAGTGCCCGAGAGAACACTGAAGCTTTCTTT. This translates into CSARENTEAFF. The chain has TRBV20-1 and TRBJ1-1; D is uncertain. This CDR3 has 11 amino acids. CDR1 and CDR2 from the germline V gene are DFQATT and SNEGSKA (reference sequence). The V end lost 6 bases, the J end lost 1 base, and 6 bases lay between the germline ends.

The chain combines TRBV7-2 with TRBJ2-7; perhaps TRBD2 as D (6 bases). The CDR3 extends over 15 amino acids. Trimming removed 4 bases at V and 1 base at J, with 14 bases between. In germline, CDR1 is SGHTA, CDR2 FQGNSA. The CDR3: CASSYLGLESYEQYF. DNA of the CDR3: TGTGCCAGCAGCTATTTGGGACTGGAGTCCTACGAGCAGTACTTC.

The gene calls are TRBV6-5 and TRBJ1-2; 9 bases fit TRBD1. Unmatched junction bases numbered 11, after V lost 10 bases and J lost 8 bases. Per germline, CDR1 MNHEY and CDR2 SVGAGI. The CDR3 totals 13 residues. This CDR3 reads CATKQGAVSGYTF. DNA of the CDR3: TGTGCCACCAAACAGGGGGCCGTCTCGGGCTACACCTTC.

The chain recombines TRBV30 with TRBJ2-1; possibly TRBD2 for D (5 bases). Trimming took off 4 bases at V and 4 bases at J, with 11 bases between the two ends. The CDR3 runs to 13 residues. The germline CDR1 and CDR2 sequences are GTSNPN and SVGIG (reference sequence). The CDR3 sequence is CAWKTSGYNEQFF. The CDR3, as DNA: TGTGCCTGGAAAACCAGCGGATACAATGAGCAGTTCTTC.

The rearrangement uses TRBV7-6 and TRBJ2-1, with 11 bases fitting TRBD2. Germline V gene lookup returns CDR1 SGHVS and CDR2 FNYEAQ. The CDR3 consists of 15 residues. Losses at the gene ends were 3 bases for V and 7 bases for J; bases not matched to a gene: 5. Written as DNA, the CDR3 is TGTGCCAGCAGCTTTCTAGCGGGAGGTCGAAATGAGCAGTTCTTC. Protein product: CASSFLAGGRNEQFF.

The CDR3 coding sequence is TGCGCCAGCAGCACGGGACAGGACAATGAGCAGTTCTTC. Its translation is CASSTGQDNEQFF. V gene TRBV5-1 combines with J gene TRBJ2-1; TRBD1 aligns across 8 bases. The CDR3 runs to 13 residues. The trim removed 4 bases at V and 5 bases at J, leaving 2 bases unmatched. Germline loops: CDR1 SGHRS, CDR2 YFSETQ.

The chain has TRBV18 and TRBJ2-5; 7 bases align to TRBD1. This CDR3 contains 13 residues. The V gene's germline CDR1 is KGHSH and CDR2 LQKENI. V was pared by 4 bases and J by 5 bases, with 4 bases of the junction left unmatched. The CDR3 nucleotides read TGTGCCAGCTCACAAACAGGGGCTGAGACCCAGTACTTC. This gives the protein CASSQTGAETQYF.

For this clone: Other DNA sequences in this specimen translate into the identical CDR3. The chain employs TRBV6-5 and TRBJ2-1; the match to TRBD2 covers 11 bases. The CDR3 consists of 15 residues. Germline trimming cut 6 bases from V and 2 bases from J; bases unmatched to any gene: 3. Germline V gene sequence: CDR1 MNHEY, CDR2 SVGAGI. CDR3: CASSYSGGAYNEQFF. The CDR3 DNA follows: TGTGCCAGCAGCTATAGCGGGGGGGCCTACAATGAGCAGTTCTTC.

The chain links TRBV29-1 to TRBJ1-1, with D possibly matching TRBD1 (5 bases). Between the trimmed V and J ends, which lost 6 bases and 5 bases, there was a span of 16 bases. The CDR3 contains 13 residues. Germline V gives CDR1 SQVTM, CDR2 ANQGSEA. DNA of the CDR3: TGCAGCGTGGCGGAGGGCGGGGGGACTGAAGCTTTCTTT. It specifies CSVAEGGGTEAFF. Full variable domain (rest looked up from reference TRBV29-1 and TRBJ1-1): SAVISQKPSRDICQRGTSLTIQCQVDSQVTMMFWYRQQPGQSLTLIATANQGSEATYESGFVIDKFPISRPNLTFSTLTVSNMSPEDSSIYLCSVAEGGGTEAFFGQGTRLTVV.

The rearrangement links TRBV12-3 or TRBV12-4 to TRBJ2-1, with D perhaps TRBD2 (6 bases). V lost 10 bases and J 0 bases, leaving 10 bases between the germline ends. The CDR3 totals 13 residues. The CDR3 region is CATSGSSYNEQFF. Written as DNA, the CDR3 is TGTGCCACCTCCGGGAGCTCCTACAATGAGCAGTTCTTC.

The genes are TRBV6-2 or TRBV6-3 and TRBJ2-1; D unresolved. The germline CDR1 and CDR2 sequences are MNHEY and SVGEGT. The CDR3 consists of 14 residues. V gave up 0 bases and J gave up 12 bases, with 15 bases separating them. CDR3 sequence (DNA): TGTGCCAGCAGTTACTCTGATCTGGCTCCGGGGCAGTTCTTC. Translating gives CASSYSDLAPGQFF.

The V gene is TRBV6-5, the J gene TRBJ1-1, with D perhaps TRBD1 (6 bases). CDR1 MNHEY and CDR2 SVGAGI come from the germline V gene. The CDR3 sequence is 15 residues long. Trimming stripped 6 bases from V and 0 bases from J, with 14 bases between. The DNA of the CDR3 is TGTGCCAGCAGCTTCGACACAGGGATGAACACTGAAGCTTTCTTT. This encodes CASSFDTGMNTEAFF.

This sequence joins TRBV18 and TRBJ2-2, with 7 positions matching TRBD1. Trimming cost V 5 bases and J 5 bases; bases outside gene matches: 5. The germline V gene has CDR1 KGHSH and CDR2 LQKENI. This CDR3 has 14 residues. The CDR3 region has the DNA TGTGCCAGCTCATATCGACAGGGAACCGGGGAGCTGTTTTTT. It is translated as CASSYRQGTGELFF.

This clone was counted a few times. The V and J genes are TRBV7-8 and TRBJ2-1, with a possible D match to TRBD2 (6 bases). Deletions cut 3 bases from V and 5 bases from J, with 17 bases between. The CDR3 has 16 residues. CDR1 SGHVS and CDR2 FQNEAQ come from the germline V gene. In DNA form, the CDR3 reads TGTGCCAGCAGCTTTATAAGGCTAGCGAAGAACAATGAGCAGTTCTTC. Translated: CASSFIRLAKNNEQFF.

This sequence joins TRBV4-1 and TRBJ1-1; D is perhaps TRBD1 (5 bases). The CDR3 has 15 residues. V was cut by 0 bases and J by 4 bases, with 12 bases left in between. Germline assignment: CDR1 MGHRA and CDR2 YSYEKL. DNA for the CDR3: TGCGCCAGCAGCCAAGAGGGGGGATGGGGCACTGAAGCTTTCTTT. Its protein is CASSQEGGWGTEAFF.

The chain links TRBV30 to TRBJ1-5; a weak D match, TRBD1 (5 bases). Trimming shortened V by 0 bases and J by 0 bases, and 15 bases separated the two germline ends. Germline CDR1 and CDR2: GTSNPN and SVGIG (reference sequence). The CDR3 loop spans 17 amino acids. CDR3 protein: CAWSVRKGLNSNQPQHF. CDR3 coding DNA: TGTGCCTGGAGTGTTAGAAAGGGGTTGAATAGCAATCAGCCCCAGCATTTT.